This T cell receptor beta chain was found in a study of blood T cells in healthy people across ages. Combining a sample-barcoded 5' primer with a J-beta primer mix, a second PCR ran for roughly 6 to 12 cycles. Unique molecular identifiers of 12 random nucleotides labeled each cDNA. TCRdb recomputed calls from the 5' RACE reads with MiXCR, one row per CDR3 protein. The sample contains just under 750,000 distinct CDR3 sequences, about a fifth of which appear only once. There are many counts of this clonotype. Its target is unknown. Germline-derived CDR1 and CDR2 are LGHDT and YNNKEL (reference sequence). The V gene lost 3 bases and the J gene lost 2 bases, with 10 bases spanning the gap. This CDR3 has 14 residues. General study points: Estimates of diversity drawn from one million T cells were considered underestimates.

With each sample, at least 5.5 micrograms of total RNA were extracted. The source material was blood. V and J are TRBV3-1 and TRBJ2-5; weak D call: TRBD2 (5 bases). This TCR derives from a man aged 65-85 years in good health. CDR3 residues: CASSQLAGQETQYF. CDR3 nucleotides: TGTGCCAGCAGCCAGCTCGCGGGTCAAGAGACCCAGTACTTC.